This T cell receptor beta chain was found in a study of blood T cell repertoires in COVID-19 (dated by TCRdb to about 2020). As for the study more broadly: The collaborator samples originated in the United States, Italy and Spain and spanned the acute and convalescent phases of COVID-19. Nearly every sample came with metadata listing a de-identified subject ID, COVID-19 status, age in years and sex. Deeply sampled blood TCRbeta repertoires from subjects exposed to, actively infected with, or recovered from COVID-19 were included in the dataset. The repertoires were made available in a free public database intended to serve as a resource for research on the immune response to SARS-CoV-2. HLA class I and class II types, where available, came from metadata supplied by the sample provider rather than from assay-based typing. The prospective study material was composed of cDNA or gDNA derived from T cells, B-cell-depleted T cells, or PBMCs. Samples came from the ongoing ImmuneRACE study (first 160 participants) plus 1,254 subjects from 6 global collaborators.

Unmatched junction bases come to 4, with V trimmed by 5 bases and J by 1 base. The CDR3 holds 16 amino acids from the cysteine to the phenylalanine. Solely the CDR3 DNA is kept, with 48 bases framed from the first base. CDR1 is given as LNHDA and CDR2 as SQIVND, both from the germline V gene (reference sequence). Results and caveats for the whole study, not just this receptor: The quantity of clinical and demographic metadata differed by source and by participant and was supplied without curation.

The immunoSEQ Assay, a bias-controlled multiplex PCR, was used to amplify TCRbeta CDR3 regions from genomic DNA. The source study handled its data this way. Within the assay, amplification of reference gene primers was used to estimate how many nucleated cells each sample contained. To quantify the absolute abundance of each unique TCRbeta CDR3 rearrangement, sequence reads were collapsed and filtered. Productive Simpson clonality was computed per sample as the square root of Simpson's diversity index over productive rearrangements. TCRdb's version of the immuneACCESS table is confined to in-frame rearrangements and falls short of the full clone set. An unresolved V gene accounts for under half of the shortfall where checked; the remainder is of unknown origin. The V and J calls and clone size were taken over from that table, and D and trimming were inferred from the DNA. Recorded for this sample are about 120,000 clones; approximately 92% of them occurred a single time. The top ten hold about 27% of the sample.

As to this clone: No antigen is known for it. The input lacks base qualities; no much larger clone sits a single base away.

Whole blood was collected in K2EDTA tubes by collaborating institutions according to the institutions' own protocols. For TCRbeta analysis, collaborator samples were shipped as frozen whole blood, as isolated PBMCs, or as DNA extracted from either sample type. The source material was peripheral blood. The origin of this receptor is a man in his 70s with active or convalescent COVID-19. Recombination linked TRBV19 to TRBJ2-1; 11 central bases correspond to TRBD2. The DNA sequence is TGTGCCAGTAGTTCTAGACTAGCGGGGTCCTACAATGAGCAGTTCTTC. Translated, it gives CASSSRLAGSYNEQFF.